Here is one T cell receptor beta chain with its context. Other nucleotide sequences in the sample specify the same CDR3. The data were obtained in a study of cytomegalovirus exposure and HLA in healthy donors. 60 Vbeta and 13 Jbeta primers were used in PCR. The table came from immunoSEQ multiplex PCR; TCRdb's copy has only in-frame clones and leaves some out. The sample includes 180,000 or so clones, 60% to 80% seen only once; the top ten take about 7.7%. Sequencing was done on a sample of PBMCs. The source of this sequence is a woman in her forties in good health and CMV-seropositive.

In DNA, the CDR3 is TGTGCCAGTAGCGAACAGGGCAATCAGCCCCAGCATTTT. Translating gives CASSEQGNQPQHF. The chain uses TRBV19 and TRBJ1-5, with a tentative D call TRBD1 (5 bases). This CDR3 is 13 amino acids long. From germline, CDR1 is LNHDA and CDR2 SQIVND (reference sequence). With 6 bases removed from V and 2 bases from J, the gap between germline ends came to 8 bases.